In its sample, the clone carrying this T cell receptor (beta chain) was seen a few times. Antigen specificity is unknown. This entry belongs to a study of cytomegalovirus exposure and HLA in healthy donors. Study summary: The approximately 130 validation repertoires matched the 600 to 700 first-cohort repertoires in platform, a later analysis reported. Study-level points and caveats: The tendency of first-cohort TCR clusters to co-occur in the 90 to 150 validation repertoires emerged from a later analysis.

The method was immunoSEQ multiplex PCR; TCRdb's version includes in-frame clones alone and lacks a portion of them. Here the sample spans about 160,000 clones, around nine tenths being singletons. CDR1 is LNHDA and CDR2 is SQIVND in the germline V gene (reference sequence). The CDR3 runs 12 residues. Trimming removed 5 bases at V and 8 bases at J, with 12 bases between. The specimen was PBMCs. This clonotype was obtained from a woman younger than 30 in good health and CMV-seronegative. This chain connects TRBV19 to TRBJ1-2, with D possibly matching TRBD1 (5 bases). The CDR3 reads CASSLPRTGYTF. The CDR3 DNA reads as TGTGCCAGTAGTTTACCCCGGACAGGCTACACCTTC.